One TCR beta chain is described in this entry. Its cognate antigen is unknown. In the PCR, 60 Vbeta and 13 Jbeta primers were used. Clones were read by immunoSEQ multiplex PCR, and TCRdb kept only the in-frame ones, dropping some. The sample has roughly 160,000 clones; roughly 89% are singletons. The CDR3 is made up of 16 amino acids. In germline, CDR1 is SGHAT, CDR2 FQNNGV. Trimming took off 5 bases at V and 5 bases at J, with 22 bases between the two ends. This record belongs to a study of cytomegalovirus exposure and HLA in healthy donors. Study observations and caveats: Only CMV serostatus was available as immune exposure information. A later analysis revealed that TCR association rates differed between HLA loci, peaking at DRB1 and bottoming out at HLA-C.

Sequenced input: PBMCs. This receptor was obtained from a woman aged 25 to 39 in good health and CMV-seronegative. V and J are TRBV11-2 and TRBJ2-7; D is undetermined. The CDR3 nucleotides read TGTGCCAGCAGCCCGATAGTGTCAAGAGGTCAGCACGAGCAGTACTTC. Translating it yields CASSPIVSRGQHEQYF.